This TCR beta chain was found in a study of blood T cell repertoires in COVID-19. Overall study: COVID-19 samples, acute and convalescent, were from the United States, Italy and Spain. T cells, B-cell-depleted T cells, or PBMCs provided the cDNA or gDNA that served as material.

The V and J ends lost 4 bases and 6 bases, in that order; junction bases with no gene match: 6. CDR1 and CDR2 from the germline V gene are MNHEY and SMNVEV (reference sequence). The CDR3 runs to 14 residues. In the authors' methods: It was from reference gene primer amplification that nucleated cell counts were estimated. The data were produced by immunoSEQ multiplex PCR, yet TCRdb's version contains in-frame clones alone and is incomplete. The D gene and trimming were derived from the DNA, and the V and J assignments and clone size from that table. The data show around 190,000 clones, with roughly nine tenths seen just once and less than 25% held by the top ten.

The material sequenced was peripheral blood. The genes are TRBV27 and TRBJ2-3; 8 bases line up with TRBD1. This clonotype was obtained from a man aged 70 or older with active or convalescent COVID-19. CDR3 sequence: CASSSGQGWDTQYF. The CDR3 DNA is TGTGCCAGCAGTTCCGGACAGGGCTGGGATACGCAGTATTTT.